This T cell receptor beta chain comes out of a study of T cell changes during pregnancy in multiple sclerosis (dated by TCRdb to about 2019). Concerning the study at large: In women with multiple sclerosis, the researchers looked at how the T cell repertoire shifted as pregnancy progressed.

Libraries were prepared through the immunoSEQ multiplex PCR assay. The table was pulled from immuneACCESS by TCRdb, which kept in-frame rearrangements only. Such tables lose some clones; where checked, under half of the loss comes from unresolved V genes, and the rest has no known cause. The sample table shows tens of thousands of clones, and roughly 89% are seen once. The ten biggest clones cover about 1.7% of the sample. As to this clone: Its antigen is still unknown. Base qualities are not at hand, and no much larger clone is one base apart.

The sequencing here drew on peripheral blood, taken after pregnancy. The clonotype was recovered from a female donor in good health, enrolled as a control in a pregnancy study.

The CDR3 protein is CASRALGADYGYTF. The DNA sequence reads TGTGCCAGCAGGGCATTGGGGGCGGACTATGGCTACACCTTC. Recombination connected TRBV6-6 to TRBJ1-2; the D gene is perhaps TRBD1, from 6 matching bases. Taken from cysteine to phenylalanine, the CDR3 has 14 residues. The CDR3 DNA has 42 bases and is translated from base 1. V gives up 6 bases and J gives up 3 bases, and the segment between their germline ends measures 14 bases. Via the germline V gene (reference sequence), CDR1 is MNHNY and CDR2 SVGAGI.